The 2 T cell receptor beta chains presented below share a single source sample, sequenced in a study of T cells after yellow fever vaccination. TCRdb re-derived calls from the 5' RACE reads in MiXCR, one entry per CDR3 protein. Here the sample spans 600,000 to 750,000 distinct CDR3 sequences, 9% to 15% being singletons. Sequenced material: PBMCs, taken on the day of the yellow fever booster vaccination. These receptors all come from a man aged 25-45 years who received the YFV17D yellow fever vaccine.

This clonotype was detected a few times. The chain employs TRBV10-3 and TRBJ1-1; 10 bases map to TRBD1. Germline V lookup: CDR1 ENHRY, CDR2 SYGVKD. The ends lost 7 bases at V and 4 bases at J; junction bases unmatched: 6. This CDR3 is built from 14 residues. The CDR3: CAINEDRGATEAFF. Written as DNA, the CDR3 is TGTGCCATCAACGAGGACAGGGGGGCCACTGAAGCTTTCTTT.

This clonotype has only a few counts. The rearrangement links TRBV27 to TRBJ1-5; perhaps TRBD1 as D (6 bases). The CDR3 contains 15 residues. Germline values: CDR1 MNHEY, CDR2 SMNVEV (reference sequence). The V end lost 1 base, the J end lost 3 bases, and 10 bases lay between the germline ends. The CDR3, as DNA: TGTGCCAGCAGTTTATGGGCAGGGGCCAATCAGCCCCAGCATTTT. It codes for CASSLWAGANQPQHF.